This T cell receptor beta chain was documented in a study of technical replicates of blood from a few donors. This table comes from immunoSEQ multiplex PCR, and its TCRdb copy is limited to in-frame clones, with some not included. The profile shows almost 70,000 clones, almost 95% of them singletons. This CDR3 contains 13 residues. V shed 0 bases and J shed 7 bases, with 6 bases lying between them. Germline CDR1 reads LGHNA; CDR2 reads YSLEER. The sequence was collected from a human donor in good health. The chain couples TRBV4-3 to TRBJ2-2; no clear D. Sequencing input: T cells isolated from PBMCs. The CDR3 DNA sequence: TGCGCCAGCAGCCAAGATCGGTACGGGGAGCTGTTTTTT. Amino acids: CASSQDRYGELFF.